This T cell receptor (beta chain) was found in a study of Graves' ophthalmopathy and Graves' hyperthyroidism (dated by TCRdb to 2016 to 2019). For context, the study as a whole: Peripheral blood was collected at initial diagnosis, before any treatment. TCR beta repertoire signatures were used to distinguish Graves' ophthalmopathy from Graves' hyperthyroidism and to predict progression to ophthalmopathy. In total, around 140 blood samples were TCR-sequenced: 43 ophthalmopathy, some 72 hyperthyroidism and some 17 hyperthyroidism-to-ophthalmopathy patients. A discovery set of about a hundred patients (approximately 45 ophthalmopathy, approximately 58 stable hyperthyroidism) was enrolled to explore V-J signatures distinguishing ophthalmopathy from hyperthyroidism. An independent validation cohort comprised 18 hyperthyroidism patients and roughly 15 patients who later progressed from hyperthyroidism to ophthalmopathy. In several hyperthyroidism patients, the T-cell repertoires found in thyroid tissue were compared with those found in blood. Following sample collection, hyperthyroidism patients were given methimazole at a starting dose of 30 mg daily, and ophthalmopathy patients were given high-dose intravenous methylprednisolone. The 100 discovery patients were divided at random into training and test sets in a 7:3 ratio. Overall results and qualifications from the work: Most of the expanded thyroid clonotypes with a frequency above 0.001 were also detected in blood, and it was suggested that the thyroid immune response may be reflected by blood repertoires. In validation, the model predicted ophthalmopathy progression with about 71% sensitivity and less than 80% specificity; 12 predicted patients were CT-confirmed with GO in a median of around 6.5 months. In cross-validation, the 13-signature model distinguished ophthalmopathy from stable hyperthyroidism with around 90% sensitivity and about 81% specificity, while in the test set the corresponding values were roughly 80% and 75%. No statistical method was used to set the sample size in advance, and the investigators knew which group each participant was assigned to.

The ophthalmopathy patients had moderately to severely active disease, with a Clinical Activity Score of 3 or higher, a NOSPECS grade of 4 or higher, and a disease duration of less than 3 months. Patients with other autoimmune diseases, uncontrolled infections, pregnancy or lactation were excluded from the study. Diagnosis relied on clinical symptoms, serum thyroxine, TRAb, thyroid ultrasound and orbital computed tomography. Using Ficoll-Paque density gradient centrifugation, PBMCs were isolated from over 8.5 ml of fresh peripheral blood. Trizol reagent was used to extract the total RNA, and its quality was then checked on an Agilent 2100 Bioanalyzer. For repertoire sequencing, TCR beta CDR3 regions were amplified from RNA transcripts. The first round of RT-PCR was done with HTBI primers and the Qiagen OneStep RT-PCR kit, and was followed by a second round of multiplex PCR, then size selection and purification. Libraries were sequenced paired-end with 100 bp reads on an Illumina HiSeq2000. Concerning the study's data processing: Reads were processed with SOAPnuke, discarding reads with adapters, uncalled bases, mean Phred below 15, or no exact constant-primer or identifier match. COPE v1.2.5 was used to merge the high-quality paired reads. Clonotypes were defined as unique nucleotide sequences and were aligned to IMGT TRB V, D and J references using MiTCR v1.1. The analysis was limited to V-J combinations with a frequency above 0.0001, which together covered roughly 99% of repertoires. For each V-J combination, a TCR clonal expansion and chaos score was defined as F50 clonal expansion divided by the chaos observed in the TCRdist matrix. Welch's t-statistics and random forest were used to reduce the features to 10 to 15 V-J combinations, which were then used as input to a naive Bayes classifier. The similarity between thyroid and blood repertoires was quantified using the Morisita-Horn index. TCRdb reanalyzed the raw reads on its own, using fastp at Q25 for trimming and MiXCR for clone calling, and kept in-frame beta chains. Rows are unified per CDR3 protein, each entry keeping the most common DNA and genes. These V and J calls are TCRdb output, not the study's own analysis. Recorded for this sample are 200,000 to 250,000 distinct CDR3 sequences; about 22% of them occurred a single time. The ten biggest clones cover roughly 45% of the sample.

V lost 5 bases and J lost 5 bases, and the count of bases not matched to a germline gene is 10. CDR1 and CDR2 are drawn from the germline V gene (reference sequence): DFQATT, SNEGSKA. The CDR3 runs 16 amino acids, cysteine and phenylalanine included. Only the CDR3 DNA is retained, 48 bases long and in frame from the first base. In this sample, this clonotype turned up many times. Its antigen is unknown. Per-base quality was not reported, and no clone a single base away is much larger than it. Sequenced sample: peripheral blood. This sequence uses TRBV20-1 and TRBJ1-6; TRBD1 agrees with 9 junctional bases. The receptor was isolated from a woman aged 45-60 years with Graves' ophthalmopathy. Donor details come from another sample of the same person, matched by shared clones. At the DNA level, the sequence is TGCAGTGCTCGTATACAGGGGGCCTGGCATAATTCACCCCTCCACTTT. It encodes CSARIQGAWHNSPLHF.